The rows below give T cell receptor beta chains drawn from one sample of a study of T cell changes during pregnancy in multiple sclerosis. Sequencing was performed with immunoSEQ multiplex PCR; in TCRdb, only in-frame clones are kept and a portion is missing. The repertoire holds 50,000 to 65,000 clones, with 95% to 97% as singletons. This specimen consisted of CD8+ T cells from peripheral blood mononuclear cells, obtained after pregnancy. The receptors were sampled from a female donor with multiple sclerosis, enrolled in a pregnancy study. Each CDR3 is given with its conserved first and last residue. A D gene is named only where the DNA matches it firmly. Clone size is shown for a subset of rows, as once, few, many or a class of expanded clone.

abundance	v_gene	d_gene	j_gene	CDR3aa	CDR3nt
.	TRBV28	.	TRBJ1-5	CASSFRGLSDQPQHF	TGTGCCAGCAGTTTCCGGGGACTAAGCGATCAGCCCCAGCATTTT
once	TRBV27	TRBD2	TRBJ2-1	CASSLGVAGEWKFF	TGTGCCAGCAGTTTGGGGGTAGCGGGAGAATGGAAGTTCTTC
.	TRBV28	TRBD1	TRBJ2-3	CASSLDRQGRFPDTQYF	TGTGCCAGCAGTTTAGACAGACAGGGAAGGTTCCCAGATACGCAGTATTTT
.	TRBV15	.	TRBJ1-5	CATSRGRQGQPQHF	TGTGCCACCAGCAGAGGCCGGCAGGGGCAGCCCCAGCATTTT
.	TRBV28	TRBD1	TRBJ2-5	CASTGQGDETQYF	TGTGCCAGCACAGGACAGGGGGACGAGACCCAGTACTTC
.	TRBV29-1	.	TRBJ1-2	CSVEDRSGSAFYGYTF	TGCAGCGTTGAAGATCGGTCGGGGTCCGCTTTTTATGGCTACACCTTC
.	TRBV28	.	TRBJ2-7	CASKDRGYEQYF	TGTGCCAGCAAGGACAGAGGGTACGAGCAGTACTTC
.	TRBV6-5	.	TRBJ2-5	CASSYSNPPETQYF	TGTGCCAGCAGTTACTCCAATCCCCCAGAGACCCAGTACTTC
.	TRBV27	TRBD2	TRBJ2-7	CASSWLKGGVEQYF	TGTGCCAGCAGTTGGTTGAAGGGAGGGGTCGAGCAGTACTTC
.	TRBV6-5	TRBD2	TRBJ2-1	CASSFTGTSGIDEQFF	TGTGCCAGCAGTTTCACCGGGACTAGCGGGATAGATGAGCAGTTCTTC
.	TRBV15	.	TRBJ1-4	CATSNRQIATNEKLFF	TGTGCCACCAGCAACAGGCAAATTGCAACTAATGAAAAACTGTTTTTT
.	TRBV27	TRBD1	TRBJ1-1	CASRTGVMVNTEAFF	TGTGCCAGCAGGACAGGGGTTATGGTGAACACTGAAGCTTTCTTT
.	TRBV7-6	.	TRBJ2-7	CASSLRPNRVEQYF	TGTGCCAGCAGCTTACGGCCAAACAGGGTCGAGCAGTACTTC
once	TRBV28	.	TRBJ1-3	CASNTFSGVVGGNTIYF	TGTGCCAGCAACACCTTCTCAGGGGTCGTGGGGGGAAACACCATATATTTT
.	TRBV2	TRBD2	TRBJ2-5	CASSDVAGGEETQYF	TGTGCCAGCAGCGACGTAGCGGGAGGGGAGGAGACCCAGTACTTC
.	TRBV2	.	TRBJ2-3	CASLSTDTQYF	TGTGCCAGCCTCAGCACAGATACGCAGTATTTT
.	TRBV30	.	TRBJ1-3	CALDILSGNTIYF	TGTGCCTTGGACATCCTCTCTGGAAACACCATATATTTT
.	TRBV2	TRBD1	TRBJ2-3	CASSGTGPILETDTQYF	TGTGCCAGCTCAGGGACAGGGCCGATTCTGGAAACAGATACGCAGTATTTT
.	TRBV4-3	TRBD2	TRBJ2-2	CASSQGLAEVTGELFF	TGCGCCAGCAGCCAAGGACTAGCGGAGGTCACCGGGGAGCTGTTTTTT
once	TRBV11-2	.	TRBJ1-4	CASSSPRGYNEKLFF	TGTGCCAGCAGCTCACCGCGCGGCTATAATGAAAAACTGTTTTTT
.	TRBV27	.	TRBJ2-7	CASSDGLMNYEQYF	TGTGCCAGCAGCGACGGACTGATGAACTACGAGCAGTACTTC
.	TRBV19	.	TRBJ1-1	CASMKMAGPMNTEAFF	TGTGCCAGTATGAAGATGGCGGGGCCTATGAACACTGAAGCTTTCTTT
.	TRBV11-2	.	TRBJ2-7	CASSLEGSGSYEQYF	TGTGCCAGCAGCTTAGAGGGTAGCGGCTCCTACGAGCAGTACTTC
.	TRBV5-1	.	TRBJ2-7	CASSAFPATYEQYF	TGCGCCAGCAGCGCCTTTCCTGCTACCTACGAGCAGTACTTC
.	TRBV10-1	TRBD2	TRBJ2-2	CASSEMVKRENTGELFF	TGCGCCAGCAGTGAGATGGTAAAGCGGGAGAACACCGGGGAGCTGTTTTTT
.	TRBV7-9	.	TRBJ2-5	CASSLVGSAPRAQYF	TGTGCCAGCAGCCTTGTGGGGAGCGCACCAAGGGCCCAGTACTTC
.	TRBV14	TRBD2	TRBJ2-7	CASSQVLAGTSYEQYF	TGTGCCAGCAGCCAAGTATTAGCGGGGACCTCCTACGAGCAGTACTTC
.	TRBV7-9	.	TRBJ2-1	CASSLLTREPEQFF	TGTGCCAGCAGCCTTCTTACCCGGGAGCCCGAGCAGTTCTTC
once	TRBV4-1	TRBD2	TRBJ2-1	CASSHPSGSNEQFF	TGCGCCAGCAGCCACCCTAGCGGGAGCAATGAGCAGTTCTTC
.	TRBV28	TRBD1	TRBJ1-5	CASSLYQGAIQPQHF	TGTGCCAGCAGTTTATATCAGGGGGCGATTCAGCCCCAGCATTTT
.	TRBV9	TRBD2	TRBJ2-3	CASSVRDYDRDTQYF	TGTGCCAGCAGCGTCCGGGACTACGATAGAGATACGCAGTATTTT
.	TRBV7-9	.	TRBJ2-7	CASSTRSEDEQYF	TGTGCCAGCAGCACCCGGTCTGAGGACGAGCAGTACTTC
.	TRBV4-1	.	TRBJ2-5	CASSQFPAGETQYF	TGCGCCAGCAGCCAATTCCCGGCGGGAGAGACCCAGTACTTC
.	TRBV27	.	TRBJ2-7	CASSFGSQGNEQYF	TGTGCCAGCAGTTTTGGGTCGCAGGGTAACGAGCAGTACTTC
.	TRBV21-1	.	TRBJ2-3	CASSKVALAGVSADTQYF	TGTGCCAGCAGCAAAGTTGCACTAGCGGGAGTGTCTGCAGATACGCAGTATTTT
.	TRBV7-3	TRBD2	TRBJ2-1	CASSFAGGGDEQFF	TGTGCCAGCAGCTTCGCGGGAGGAGGAGATGAGCAGTTCTTC
.	TRBV6-5	.	TRBJ2-7	CASSYVRGDSTYEQYF	TGTGCCAGCAGTTACGTCCGAGGGGACTCCACCTACGAGCAGTACTTC
.	TRBV4-2	TRBD2	TRBJ2-7	CASSPEASGRSHEQYF	TGTGCCAGCAGCCCCGAGGCCAGCGGGAGGTCCCACGAGCAGTACTTC
.	TRBV9	.	TRBJ2-1	CASSVARDNEQFF	TGTGCCAGCAGCGTAGCGCGGGACAATGAGCAGTTCTTC
.	TRBV2	TRBD2	TRBJ2-3	CASSYKTSGSADTQYF	TGTGCCAGCAGTTATAAGACTAGCGGTTCTGCAGATACGCAGTATTTT
.	TRBV6-1	.	TRBJ2-3	CASEAGAGDTQYF	TGTGCCAGCGAGGCAGGGGCGGGCGATACGCAGTATTTT
.	TRBV27	TRBD2	TRBJ2-7	CASSLFPSGSGAYEQYF	TGTGCCAGCAGTTTATTCCCTAGCGGGAGCGGGGCCTACGAGCAGTACTTC
.	TRBV28	TRBD1	TRBJ2-7	CASTDPGQVYEQYF	TGTGCCAGCACTGATCCGGGACAGGTCTACGAGCAGTACTTC
.	TRBV27	TRBD2	TRBJ2-1	CASSTHITAGVVYNEQFF	TGTGCCAGCAGTACTCACATCACGGCGGGAGTGGTATACAATGAGCAGTTCTTC
.	TRBV6-5	.	TRBJ2-1	CASSYRRVTYNEQFF	TGTGCCAGCAGTTACCGGCGGGTCACCTACAATGAGCAGTTCTTC
.	TRBV5-1	TRBD2	TRBJ2-7	CASSPGLAGEVPEQYF	TGCGCCAGCAGCCCAGGACTAGCGGGAGAAGTCCCCGAGCAGTACTTC
few	TRBV7-9	.	TRBJ1-1	CASSLVTVNTEAFF	TGTGCCAGCAGCTTAGTTACAGTGAACACTGAAGCTTTCTTT
.	TRBV19	TRBD2	TRBJ2-1	CASRKGTRGYNEQFF	TGTGCCAGTAGGAAGGGGACTAGGGGCTACAATGAGCAGTTCTTC
.	TRBV27	.	TRBJ2-1	CASSLSGGTGQFF	TGTGCCAGCAGTTTATCGGGGGGGACAGGGCAGTTCTTC
.	TRBV7-8	.	TRBJ2-7	CASSARDYEQYF	TGTGCCAGCAGCGCGAGGGACTACGAGCAGTACTTC
once	TRBV5-6	.	TRBJ1-6	CASSFSDGGHNNSPLHF	TGTGCCAGCAGCTTTAGTGATGGGGGACATAATAATTCACCCCTCCACTTT
few	TRBV28	TRBD1	TRBJ2-1	CASSSGQGARYNEQFF	TGTGCCAGCAGTTCGGGACAGGGGGCCAGATACAATGAGCAGTTCTTC
.	TRBV28	.	TRBJ1-1	CASSYRGYTEAFF	TGTGCCAGCAGTTACCGGGGGTACACTGAAGCTTTCTTT
.	TRBV28	TRBD1	TRBJ2-7	CASRVTGGLSYEQYF	TGTGCCAGCAGGGTAACAGGGGGCCTCTCCTACGAGCAGTACTTC